The TCR beta chain under discussion was sequenced for a study of OX40 agonist ivuxolimab in advanced cancers. Sequencing used immunoSEQ multiplex PCR; TCRdb keeps in-frame clones, though not all of them. The repertoire holds some 65,000 clones, with approximately 92% as singletons. This TCR was sampled from an adult with an advanced solid tumor such as melanoma, head and neck, liver or kidney cancer. The sequenced sample was CD4+ or CD8+ T cells sorted from blood, obtained in a trial of the OX40 agonist ivuxolimab.

CDR3 loop: CASSAGGYNEQFF. In DNA form, the CDR3 reads TGTGCCAGCAGCGCCGGGGGCTACAATGAGCAGTTCTTC. This rearrangement joins TRBV9 to TRBJ2-1, with D possibly being TRBD2 (6 bases). V gave up 3 bases and J gave up 3 bases, with 7 bases separating them. This CDR3 contains 13 residues. Looked up from germline, CDR1 is SGDLS and CDR2 is YYNGEE. Complete variable domain (other parts from reference TRBV9 and TRBJ2-1): DSGVTQTPKHLITATGQRVTLRCSPRSGDLSVYWYQQSLDQGLQFLIQYYNGEERAKGNILERFSAQQFPDLHSELNLSSLELGDSALYFCASSAGGYNEQFFGPGTRLTVL.